The 16 T cell receptor beta chains presented below share a single source sample, sequenced in a study of shared T cell receptors in the human thymus. The table came from immunoSEQ multiplex PCR; TCRdb's copy has only in-frame clones and leaves some out. Among hundreds of thousands of clones listed, approximately 87% were seen once. The data also belong to a second study, concerning human thymus T cells.

Input material: thymocytes. The receptors were gathered from a boy under two years old with a congenital heart defect.

The chain employs TRBV29-1 and TRBJ2-3, with a tentative D call TRBD1 (6 bases). Germline-derived CDR1 and CDR2 are SQVTM and ANQGSEA. CDR3 length equals 13 residues. Trimming stripped 5 bases from V and 2 bases from J, with 11 bases between. The CDR3 loop reads CSVPGQPTDTQYF. DNA for the CDR3: TGCAGCGTTCCGGGACAACCCACAGATACGCAGTATTTT.

The chain uses TRBV5-6 and TRBJ2-7; no firm D call. Germline assignment: CDR1 SGHDT and CDR2 YYEEEE. The CDR3 is 14 amino acids. V was cut by 0 bases and J by 4 bases, with 11 bases left in between. The CDR3 coding sequence is TGTGCCAGCAGCTTGGAACAGATTTTATACGAGCAGTACTTC. Its translation: CASSLEQILYEQYF.

V is TRBV5-1 and J is TRBJ2-4; no definite D call. From germline, CDR1 is SGHRS and CDR2 YFSETQ. The germline V and J ends were trimmed by 0 bases and 7 bases, with 14 bases remaining between them. There are 15 residues in the CDR3. The CDR3 bases are TGCGCCAGCAGCTTGGGTACGGGTTTGGGTAACATTCAGTACTTC. Protein sequence: CASSLGTGLGNIQYF.

V is TRBV28 and J is TRBJ2-7, with 9 positions matching TRBD2. CDR1 MDHEN and CDR2 SYDVKM come from the germline V gene. This CDR3 spans 17 amino acids. With V trimmed by 9 bases and J by 3 bases, 18 bases remained unmatched. CDR3 DNA: TGTGCCAGTACCCAGGTCGGGACTAGCCCACAAGACTACGAGCAGTACTTC. This gives the protein CASTQVGTSPQDYEQYF.

CDR3 sequence reads: CASSSPIGTGAHEQYF. CDR3 sequence (DNA): TGTGCCAGCAGCTCGCCGATCGGGACAGGGGCCCACGAGCAGTACTTC. The chain has TRBV13 and TRBJ2-7, with 10 bases that match TRBD1. This CDR3 spans 16 amino acids. Germline CDR1 PRHDT, CDR2 FYEKMQ (reference sequence). V shed 4 bases and J 5 bases; nucleotides not matched to a gene: 11.

The rearrangement links TRBV5-1 to TRBJ2-5; D possibly corresponds to TRBD1 (6 bases). The CDR3 is made up of 14 amino acids. Trimming cost V 7 bases and J 5 bases, with 18 bases left between them. Looked up from germline, CDR1 is SGHRS and CDR2 is YFSETQ. CDR3 coding DNA: TGCGCCAGCGGACCCACAGGGTTATTGGAGACCCAGTACTTC. Its translation: CASGPTGLLETQYF. Filled out from reference TRBV5-1 and TRBJ2-5, the complete variable domain reads KAGVTQTPRYLIKTRGQQVTLSCSPISGHRSVSWYQQTPGQGLQFLFEYFSETQRNKGNFPGRFSGRQFSNSRSEMNVSTLELGDSALYLCASGPTGLLETQYFGPGTRLLVL.

The rearrangement uses TRBV4-3 and TRBJ2-7; 7 nucleotides agree with TRBD1. There are 15 residues in the CDR3. Trimming at V came to 0 bases and at J to 5 bases, leaving 7 bases not matched to a gene. The germline gives CDR1 LGHNA, CDR2 YSLEER. DNA of the CDR3: TGCGCCAGCAGCCAAGAAGACAGGGTCGTAAACGAGCAGTACTTC. Amino acid sequence: CASSQEDRVVNEQYF.

This chain links TRBV5-6 with TRBJ2-3, with TRBD1 matching over 7 bases. J lost 14 bases, V lost 4 bases, and 19 bases had no gene match. This CDR3 spans 15 amino acids. Germline V CDR1 and CDR2: SGHDT, YYEEEE. In DNA, the CDR3 is TGTGCCAGCAGCACTACCCGAGACAGGGTCCCAGTCCGGTATTTT. It is translated as CASSTTRDRVPVRYF.

With regard to this clone: This sample also contains other DNA sequences that code for the same CDR3. The rearrangement links TRBV6-1 to TRBJ1-6, with 8 bases lining up with TRBD1. The ends lost 2 bases at V and 8 bases at J; junction bases unmatched: 11. The germline V gene encodes CDR1 MNHNS and CDR2 SASEGT. This CDR3 has 17 amino acids. In DNA, the CDR3 is TGTGCCAGCAGTGAAAGGAGGTTTGGACAGGGAGATTCACCCCTCCACTTT. Residues: CASSERRFGQGDSPLHF.

The chain is built from TRBV28 and TRBJ2-3, with D perhaps TRBD2 (5 bases). CDR1 is MDHEN, CDR2 SYDVKM, per germline. The CDR3 spans 17 residues. CDR3 sequence (DNA): TGTGTGTGTTGTGACATAGGACTGGTGAATCACACAGATACGCAGTATTTT. It encodes CVCCDIGLVNHTDTQYF.

The rearrangement uses TRBV10-3 and TRBJ2-7, with 7 positions matching TRBD2. The CDR3 loop spans 18 amino acids. CDR1 and CDR2 (germline): ENHRY, SYGVKD. V was clipped by 2 bases and J by 3 bases; unmatched bases: 16. The CDR3 is CAISEPNSLAGEVYEQYF. The CDR3 DNA sequence: TGTGCCATCAGTGAGCCCAATAGTTTGGCGGGAGAGGTCTACGAGCAGTACTTC.

The rearrangement uses TRBV2 and TRBJ2-1, with 7 positions matching TRBD2. CDR1 is SNHLY, CDR2 FYNNEI, per germline. With 6 bases clipped from V and 10 bases from J, the junction kept 0 bases outside the gene matches. The CDR3 runs to 10 residues. This CDR3 reads CASRLAEQFF. The CDR3 DNA is TGTGCCAGCAGACTAGCGGAGCAGTTCTTC.

This rearrangement joins TRBV14 to TRBJ2-7; 9 nucleotides align to TRBD1. Germline V gene data show CDR1 as SGHDN and CDR2 as FVKESK. V was clipped by 0 bases and J by 6 bases; unmatched bases: 3. The CDR3 runs 14 residues. CDR3 in DNA: TGTGCCAGCAGCCAAGAAACAGGGGGCTCCGAGCAGTACTTC. This gives the protein CASSQETGGSEQYF.

V gene TRBV25-1 combines with J gene TRBJ2-3; 7 bases map to TRBD1. This CDR3 spans 15 amino acids. Germline CDR1 is MGHDK and CDR2 is SYGVNS. With 6 bases clipped from V and 1 base from J, the junction kept 7 bases outside the gene matches. CDR3 amino acids: CASSDRERGTDTQYF. CDR3 coding DNA: TGTGCCAGCAGCGACAGGGAGAGGGGCACAGATACGCAGTATTTT.

In its sample, this clone was seen a few times. CDR3 DNA: TGCGCCAGCAGCCAAGATATCGACAGGAACCACTATGGCTACACCTTC. Its protein is CASSQDIDRNHYGYTF. The V call is TRBV4-3, the J call TRBJ1-2; the D gene is possibly TRBD1 (6 bases). This CDR3 contains 16 residues. Germline loops: CDR1 LGHNA, CDR2 YSLEER. V was pared by 0 bases and J by 3 bases, with 14 bases between.

The rearrangement links TRBV28 to TRBJ1-1; D is possibly TRBD1 (6 bases). From germline, CDR1 is MDHEN and CDR2 SYDVKM. V gave up 6 bases and J gave up 4 bases, with 15 bases separating them. CDR3 length equals 14 residues. The CDR3 region has the DNA TGTGCCAGCAGCCACATGGGGGCCCTCACTGAAGCTTTCTTT. This translates into CASSHMGALTEAFF.